This TCR beta chain was retrieved from a study of beta chain features in type 1 diabetes. Study-wide results and limits: VDJ junctions from type 1 diabetes patients carried fewer insertions and larger deletions. PCR might preferentially amplify shorter templates, equally in patients and controls. It was not settled here whether HLA type affects TCRB rearrangement.

This clone was counted a few times. The antigen is unknown. From germline, CDR1 is SGDLS and CDR2 YYNGEE. CDR3 length: 11 residues. The V end was cut by 3 bases, the J end by 4 bases, with 3 bases between. The investigators reverse transcribed all of the isolated RNA, so they sequenced expressed TCRB transcripts. Some 3.6 million reads on average were seen across naive, central memory and regulatory T cell samples. Profiled with immunoSEQ multiplex PCR; TCRdb holds only in-frame clones, not every one. The sample yields over 700,000 clones, roughly 16% seen once. The sequence came from a woman between 18 and 29 years old in good health. The chain is built from TRBV9 and TRBJ2-3; D unclear. The sample taken for sequencing was naive CD4+ T cells from blood. The CDR3 sequence is CASSDSDTQYF. For the CDR3, the DNA is TGTGCCAGCAGCGACTCAGATACGCAGTATTTT.